This is a list of T cell receptor beta chains from one sample in a study of T-cell memory formation after mild COVID-19. TCRdb re-called the 5' RACE reads through MiXCR, storing one row per CDR3 protein. The sample contains 450,000 to 650,000 distinct CDR3 sequences, about 20% of which appear only once. The specimen sequenced was PBMCs or a T cell subset sorted from them (not recorded which). The receptors stem from an adult woman who had mild COVID-19 (a few samples of this study predate the infection). Cell type and time point are not known. Each CDR3 is given with its conserved first and last residue. The D gene is left open where the match is weak. Clone size is given for some rows only: seen once, a few or many times, or a class if the clone is expanded.

CDR3 protein: CASSVTGSSPLHF; CDR3 DNA: TGTGCCAGCAGCGTTACAGGGAGTTCACCCCTCCACTTT; J gene: TRBJ1-6; D gene: NA; clone size: few; V gene: TRBV5-5
CDR3 protein: CATSALGDEEFF; CDR3 DNA: TGTGCCACCAGTGCTCTAGGGGACGAGGAGTTCTTC; J gene: TRBJ2-1; D gene: NA; clone size: NA; V gene: TRBV24-1
CDR3 protein: CSVGRGAGGADTGELFF; CDR3 DNA: TGCAGCGTCGGACGGGGGGCAGGGGGCGCCGACACCGGGGAGCTGTTTTTT; J gene: TRBJ2-2; D gene: NA; clone size: many; V gene: TRBV29-1
CDR3 protein: CASSPPGLGNNEQFF; CDR3 DNA: TGTGCCAGCTCACCTCCAGGGCTTGGGAACAATGAGCAGTTCTTC; J gene: TRBJ2-1; D gene: NA; clone size: NA; V gene: TRBV18
CDR3 protein: CASSQVAAYEQYF; CDR3 DNA: TGTGCCAGCAGCCAAGTGGCTGCCTACGAGCAGTACTTC; J gene: TRBJ2-7; D gene: NA; clone size: few; V gene: TRBV3-2
CDR3 protein: CASSEYRHREKLFF; CDR3 DNA: TGTGCCAGCAGTGAATATCGCCACCGGGAAAAACTGTTTTTT; J gene: TRBJ1-4; D gene: NA; clone size: many; V gene: TRBV25-1
CDR3 protein: CSARDLDRVYTGELFF; CDR3 DNA: TGCAGTGCTAGAGATCTGGACAGGGTATACACCGGGGAGCTGTTTTTT; J gene: TRBJ2-2; D gene: TRBD1; clone size: NA; V gene: TRBV20-1
CDR3 protein: CSARPGQGASAGYTF; CDR3 DNA: TGCAGTGCTAGACCGGGACAGGGGGCGTCTGCCGGCTACACCTTC; J gene: TRBJ1-2; D gene: TRBD1; clone size: NA; V gene: TRBV20-1
CDR3 protein: CSARTESSGANVLTF; CDR3 DNA: TGCAGTGCTAGGACCGAGTCATCTGGGGCCAACGTCCTGACTTTC; J gene: TRBJ2-6; D gene: NA; clone size: NA; V gene: TRBV20-1
CDR3 protein: CASSLGQGSSPLHF; CDR3 DNA: TGTGCCAGCAGCTTAGGACAGGGCAGTTCACCCCTCCACTTT; J gene: TRBJ1-6; D gene: TRBD1; clone size: few; V gene: TRBV7-3
CDR3 protein: CSVDPPQVNTEAFF; CDR3 DNA: TGCAGCGTTGACCCACCACAGGTGAACACTGAAGCTTTCTTT; J gene: TRBJ1-1; D gene: NA; clone size: NA; V gene: TRBV29-1
CDR3 protein: CASSQDPRMGLVAFF; CDR3 DNA: TGCGCCAGCAGCCAAGACCCCCGGATGGGACTCGTAGCTTTCTTT; J gene: TRBJ1-1; D gene: NA; clone size: few; V gene: TRBV4-1
CDR3 protein: CSAGTAANTGELFF; CDR3 DNA: TGCAGTGCGGGGACAGCTGCGAACACCGGGGAGCTGTTTTTT; J gene: TRBJ2-2; D gene: TRBD1; clone size: few; V gene: TRBV20-1
CDR3 protein: CASRDYLTVGQFF; CDR3 DNA: TGTGCCAGCAGGGACTACCTAACCGTAGGGCAGTTCTTC; J gene: TRBJ2-1; D gene: NA; clone size: few; V gene: TRBV6-5
CDR3 protein: CATSTRANTEAFF; CDR3 DNA: TGTGCCACCAGTACAAGGGCGAACACTGAAGCTTTCTTT; J gene: TRBJ1-1; D gene: NA; clone size: NA; V gene: TRBV6-5
CDR3 protein: CASSSSTKGVEQYF; CDR3 DNA: TGTGCCAGCAGCTCTTCCACGAAAGGGGTCGAGCAGTACTTC; J gene: TRBJ2-7; D gene: NA; clone size: few; V gene: TRBV7-9
CDR3 protein: CASRIGAARGGVF; CDR3 DNA: TGTGCCAGCAGGATTGGGGCAGCCCGGGGTGGAGTCTTT; J gene: TRBJ1-1; D gene: NA; clone size: NA; V gene: TRBV2
CDR3 protein: CAISESDRGHGYTF; CDR3 DNA: TGTGCCATCAGTGAGTCCGACAGGGGCCATGGCTACACCTTC; J gene: TRBJ1-2; D gene: TRBD1; clone size: NA; V gene: TRBV10-3
CDR3 protein: CSARTASTDTQYF; CDR3 DNA: TGCAGTGCTAGGACAGCAAGCACAGATACGCAGTATTTT; J gene: TRBJ2-3; D gene: NA; clone size: NA; V gene: TRBV20-1
CDR3 protein: CASSPAQGEAFF; CDR3 DNA: TGTGCCAGCAGTCCCGCACAGGGGGAAGCTTTCTTT; J gene: TRBJ1-1; D gene: TRBD1; clone size: NA; V gene: TRBV12-3/TRBV12-4
CDR3 protein: CASSTRTGSGETQYF; CDR3 DNA: TGTGCCAGCTCCACCCGGACCGGGAGTGGGGAGACCCAGTACTTC; J gene: TRBJ2-5; D gene: NA; clone size: few; V gene: TRBV18
CDR3 protein: CASTRGQTSCEQYF; CDR3 DNA: TGTGCCAGCACCCGAGGACAGACTTCCTGCGAGCAGTACTTC; J gene: TRBJ2-7; D gene: NA; clone size: NA; V gene: TRBV6-2/TRBV6-3
CDR3 protein: CASSWAPSNTGELFF; CDR3 DNA: TGCGCCAGCAGCTGGGCGCCTTCGAACACCGGGGAGCTGTTTTTT; J gene: TRBJ2-2; D gene: NA; clone size: NA; V gene: TRBV5-1
CDR3 protein: CASSQVEGLAPGELFF; CDR3 DNA: TGTGCCAGCAGCCAAGTGGAAGGACTAGCGCCCGGGGAGCTGTTTTTT; J gene: TRBJ2-2; D gene: TRBD2; clone size: NA; V gene: TRBV4-2
CDR3 protein: CAWSRAPYSYGYTF; CDR3 DNA: TGTGCCTGGAGCCGAGCCCCCTACAGCTATGGCTACACCTTC; J gene: TRBJ1-2; D gene: NA; clone size: NA; V gene: TRBV30
CDR3 protein: CSASGWDTDTQYF; CDR3 DNA: TGCAGTGCTTCCGGTTGGGACACAGATACGCAGTATTTT; J gene: TRBJ2-3; D gene: NA; clone size: few; V gene: TRBV20-1
CDR3 protein: CASSLEKGFLAKNIQYF; CDR3 DNA: TGTGCCAGCAGCTTAGAAAAGGGGTTCCTAGCCAAAAACATTCAGTACTTC; J gene: TRBJ2-4; D gene: NA; clone size: few; V gene: TRBV7-8
CDR3 protein: CSASQGREKLFF; CDR3 DNA: TGCAGTGCTAGTCAGGGGCGCGAAAAACTGTTTTTT; J gene: TRBJ1-4; D gene: NA; clone size: few; V gene: TRBV20-1
CDR3 protein: CASSKLGEAFF; CDR3 DNA: TGCGCCAGCAGCAAACTGGGTGAAGCTTTCTTT; J gene: TRBJ1-1; D gene: NA; clone size: few; V gene: TRBV4-1
CDR3 protein: CASSKLAGGTDTQYF; CDR3 DNA: TGTGCCAGCAGTAAGCTAGCGGGAGGCACAGATACGCAGTATTTT; J gene: TRBJ2-3; D gene: TRBD2; clone size: NA; V gene: TRBV12-3/TRBV12-4
CDR3 protein: CASDSGSNTEAFF; CDR3 DNA: TGTGCCAGCGACAGCGGGAGTAACACTGAAGCTTTCTTT; J gene: TRBJ1-1; D gene: NA; clone size: few; V gene: TRBV12-3/TRBV12-4
CDR3 protein: CSARSGREFNEQFF; CDR3 DNA: TGCAGTGCTAGAAGCGGGAGGGAATTCAATGAGCAGTTCTTC; J gene: TRBJ2-1; D gene: TRBD2; clone size: NA; V gene: TRBV20-1
CDR3 protein: CASTLNSGGGGTDTQYF; CDR3 DNA: TGTGCCAGCACCCTAAACTCCGGGGGGGGAGGCACAGATACGCAGTATTTT; J gene: TRBJ2-3; D gene: TRBD2; clone size: few; V gene: TRBV27
CDR3 protein: CASRSDTLNTEAFF; CDR3 DNA: TGTGCCAGCAGGTCGGACACCCTGAACACTGAAGCTTTCTTT; J gene: TRBJ1-1; D gene: NA; clone size: NA; V gene: TRBV12-3/TRBV12-4
CDR3 protein: CATSGPGQGPFGYTF; CDR3 DNA: TGTGCCACCAGTGGCCCGGGACAGGGGCCCTTTGGCTACACCTTC; J gene: TRBJ1-2; D gene: TRBD1; clone size: NA; V gene: TRBV24-1
CDR3 protein: CASSHTGPGELFF; CDR3 DNA: TGTGCCAGCAGCCACACAGGGCCCGGGGAGCTGTTTTTT; J gene: TRBJ2-2; D gene: NA; clone size: many; V gene: TRBV7-2
CDR3 protein: CASSLRDRPYF; CDR3 DNA: TGTGCCAGCAGTTTAAGGGACAGACCTTACTTC; J gene: TRBJ2-5; D gene: TRBD1; clone size: few; V gene: TRBV12-3/TRBV12-4
CDR3 protein: CASSRTSGSQRETQYF; CDR3 DNA: TGTGCCAGCAGCCGGACTAGCGGGAGTCAGAGGGAGACCCAGTACTTC; J gene: TRBJ2-5; D gene: TRBD2; clone size: few; V gene: TRBV3-1
CDR3 protein: CASSQVSPLGTSGSSAYNEQFF; CDR3 DNA: TGCGCCAGCAGCCAAGTTTCCCCCCTGGGGACTAGCGGGAGCTCTGCCTACAATGAGCAGTTCTTC; J gene: TRBJ2-1; D gene: TRBD2; clone size: few; V gene: TRBV4-3
CDR3 protein: CASSPRRTGLSGNTIYF; CDR3 DNA: TGTGCCAGCAGCCCTCGGAGGACAGGGCTCTCTGGAAACACCATATATTTT; J gene: TRBJ1-3; D gene: TRBD1; clone size: few; V gene: TRBV3-1
CDR3 protein: CASSLYQAGTGELFF; CDR3 DNA: TGTGCCAGCAGCTTATATCAGGCGGGGACCGGGGAGCTGTTTTTT; J gene: TRBJ2-2; D gene: NA; clone size: NA; V gene: TRBV11-2
CDR3 protein: CASSSNLRQPQHF; CDR3 DNA: TGTGCCAGCAGCTCCAATCTCAGGCAGCCCCAGCATTTT; J gene: TRBJ1-5; D gene: NA; clone size: many; V gene: TRBV7-2
CDR3 protein: CASRQGVEEKLFF; CDR3 DNA: TGTGCCAGCAGACAGGGTGTGGAGGAAAAACTGTTTTTT; J gene: TRBJ1-4; D gene: NA; clone size: NA; V gene: TRBV7-9
CDR3 protein: CASSLVSGGAYEQFF; CDR3 DNA: TGTGCCAGCAGCTTAGTTAGCGGGGGGGCCTATGAGCAGTTCTTC; J gene: TRBJ2-1; D gene: TRBD2; clone size: few; V gene: TRBV7-2
CDR3 protein: CATSDSGQEYEQYF; CDR3 DNA: TGTGCCACCAGTGATTCGGGACAGGAGTACGAGCAGTACTTC; J gene: TRBJ2-7; D gene: TRBD1; clone size: NA; V gene: TRBV24-1
CDR3 protein: CASSSQGTITYEQYF; CDR3 DNA: TGTGCCAGCAGCTCTCAAGGGACTATTACCTACGAGCAGTACTTC; J gene: TRBJ2-7; D gene: TRBD2; clone size: NA; V gene: TRBV7-2
CDR3 protein: CASSPSRPSGANVLTF; CDR3 DNA: TGTGCCAGCAGCCCATCCAGGCCCTCTGGGGCCAACGTCCTGACTTTC; J gene: TRBJ2-6; D gene: NA; clone size: NA; V gene: TRBV12-3/TRBV12-4
CDR3 protein: CASSLVGFDTEAFF; CDR3 DNA: TGCGCCAGCAGCTTGGTCGGATTTGACACTGAAGCTTTCTTT; J gene: TRBJ1-1; D gene: NA; clone size: many; V gene: TRBV5-1
CDR3 protein: CASSLGWGLDIQYF; CDR3 DNA: TGTGCCAGCAGTTTGGGTTGGGGTCTGGACATTCAGTACTTC; J gene: TRBJ2-4; D gene: NA; clone size: few; V gene: TRBV27
CDR3 protein: CASSLNSVGYNEQFF; CDR3 DNA: TGTGCCAGCAGCTTAAATTCCGTCGGCTACAATGAGCAGTTCTTC; J gene: TRBJ2-1; D gene: NA; clone size: few; V gene: TRBV7-9